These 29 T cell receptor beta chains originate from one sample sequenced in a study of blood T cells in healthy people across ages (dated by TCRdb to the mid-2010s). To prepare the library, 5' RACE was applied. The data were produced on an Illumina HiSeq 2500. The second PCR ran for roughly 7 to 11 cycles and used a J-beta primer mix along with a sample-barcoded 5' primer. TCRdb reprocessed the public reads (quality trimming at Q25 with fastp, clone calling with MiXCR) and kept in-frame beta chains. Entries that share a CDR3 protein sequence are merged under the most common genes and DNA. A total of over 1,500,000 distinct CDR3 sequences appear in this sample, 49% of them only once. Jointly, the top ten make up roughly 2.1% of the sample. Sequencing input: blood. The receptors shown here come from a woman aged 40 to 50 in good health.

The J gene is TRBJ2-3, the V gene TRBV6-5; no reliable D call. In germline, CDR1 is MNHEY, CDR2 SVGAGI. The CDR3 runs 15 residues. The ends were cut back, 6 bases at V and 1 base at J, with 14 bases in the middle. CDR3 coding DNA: TGTGCCAGCAGGAGTGGCCTTGTGGGCACAGATACGCAGTATTTT. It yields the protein CASRSGLVGTDTQYF.

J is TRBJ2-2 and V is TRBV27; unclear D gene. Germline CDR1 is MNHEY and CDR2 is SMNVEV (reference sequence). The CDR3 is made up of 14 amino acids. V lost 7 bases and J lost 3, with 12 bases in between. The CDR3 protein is CASTRTVDTGELFF. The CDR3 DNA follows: TGTGCCAGCACCAGGACGGTGGACACCGGGGAGCTGTTTTTT.

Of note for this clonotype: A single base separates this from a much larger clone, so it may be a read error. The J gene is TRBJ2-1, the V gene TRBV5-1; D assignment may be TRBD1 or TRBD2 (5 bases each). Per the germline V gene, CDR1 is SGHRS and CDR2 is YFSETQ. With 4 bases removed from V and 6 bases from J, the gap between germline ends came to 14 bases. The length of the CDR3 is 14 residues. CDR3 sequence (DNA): TGCGCCAGCAGCCCCTGCGCAGGGAGCAATGAGCAGTTCTTC. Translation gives CASSPCAGSNEQFF.

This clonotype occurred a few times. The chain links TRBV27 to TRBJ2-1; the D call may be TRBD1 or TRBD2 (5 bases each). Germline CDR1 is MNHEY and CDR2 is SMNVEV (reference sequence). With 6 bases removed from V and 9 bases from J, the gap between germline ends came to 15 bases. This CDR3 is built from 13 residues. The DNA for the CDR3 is TGTGCCAGCAGCCTCTATTTTGGGGGTGAGCAGTTCTTC. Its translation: CASSLYFGGEQFF.

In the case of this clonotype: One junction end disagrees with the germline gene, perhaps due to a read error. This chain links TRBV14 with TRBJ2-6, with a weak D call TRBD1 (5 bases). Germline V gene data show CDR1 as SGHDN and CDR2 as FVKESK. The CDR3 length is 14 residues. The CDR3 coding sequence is TGTGCCAGCAGCCCCGTAATTGGGGCCAACGTCCCGACTTTC. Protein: CASSPVIGANVPTF.

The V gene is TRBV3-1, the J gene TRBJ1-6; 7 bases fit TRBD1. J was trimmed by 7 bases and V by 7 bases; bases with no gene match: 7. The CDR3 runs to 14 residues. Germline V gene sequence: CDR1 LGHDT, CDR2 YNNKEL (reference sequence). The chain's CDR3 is CASTVQGWNSPLHF. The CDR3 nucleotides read TGTGCCAGCACCGTACAGGGGTGGAATTCACCCCTCCACTTT.

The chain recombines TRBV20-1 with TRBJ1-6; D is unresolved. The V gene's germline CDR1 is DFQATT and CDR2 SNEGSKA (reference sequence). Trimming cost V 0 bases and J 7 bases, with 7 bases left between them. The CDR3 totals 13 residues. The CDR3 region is CSAREGRNSPLHF. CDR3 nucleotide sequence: TGCAGTGCTAGAGAAGGCAGGAATTCACCCCTCCACTTT.

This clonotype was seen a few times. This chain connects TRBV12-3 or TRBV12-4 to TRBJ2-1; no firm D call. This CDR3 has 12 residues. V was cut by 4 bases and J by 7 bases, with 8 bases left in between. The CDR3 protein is CASSSHLNEQFF. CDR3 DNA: TGTGCCAGCAGTTCCCATTTAAATGAGCAGTTCTTC.

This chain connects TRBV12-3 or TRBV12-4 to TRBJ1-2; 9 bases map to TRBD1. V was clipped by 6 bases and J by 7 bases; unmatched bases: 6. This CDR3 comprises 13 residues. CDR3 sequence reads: CASSIPTGGGYTF. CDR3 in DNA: TGTGCCAGCAGCATCCCGACAGGGGGTGGCTACACCTTC.

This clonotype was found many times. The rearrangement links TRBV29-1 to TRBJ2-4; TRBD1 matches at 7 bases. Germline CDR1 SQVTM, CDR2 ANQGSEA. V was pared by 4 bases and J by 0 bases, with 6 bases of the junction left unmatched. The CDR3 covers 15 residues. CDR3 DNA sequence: TGCAGCGTTGGACGGACAGGTTCAGCCAAAAACATTCAGTACTTC. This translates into CSVGRTGSAKNIQYF. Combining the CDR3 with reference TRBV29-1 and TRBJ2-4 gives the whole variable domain SAVISQKPSRDICQRGTSLTIQCQVDSQVTMMFWYRQQPGQSLTLIATANQGSEATYESGFVIDKFPISRPNLTFSTLTVSNMSPEDSSIYLCSVGRTGSAKNIQYFGAGTRLSVL.

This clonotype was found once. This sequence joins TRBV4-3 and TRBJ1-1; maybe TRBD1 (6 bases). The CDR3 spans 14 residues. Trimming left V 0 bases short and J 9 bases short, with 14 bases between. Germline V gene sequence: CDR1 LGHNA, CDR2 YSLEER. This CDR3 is CASSQDSRGRKAFF. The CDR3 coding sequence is TGCGCCAGCAGCCAAGACAGCAGGGGAAGGAAAGCTTTCTTT.

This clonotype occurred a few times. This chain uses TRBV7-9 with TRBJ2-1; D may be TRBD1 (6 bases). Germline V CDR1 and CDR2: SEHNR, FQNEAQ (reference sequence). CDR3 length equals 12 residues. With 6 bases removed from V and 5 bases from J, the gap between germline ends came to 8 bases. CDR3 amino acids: CASSHRDNEQFF. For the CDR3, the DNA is TGTGCCAGCAGTCACAGGGACAATGAGCAGTTCTTC.

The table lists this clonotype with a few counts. The CDR3 coding sequence is TGTGCCAGCAGCATTCGACAGGGAGAAAATTGGGAGCAGTACTTC. Protein: CASSIRQGENWEQYF. The chain is built from TRBV27 and TRBJ2-7; 7 bases match TRBD1. V lost 6 bases to trimming and J lost 7 bases; unmatched junction nucleotides: 15. This CDR3 contains 15 residues. Germline V lookup: CDR1 MNHEY, CDR2 SMNVEV (reference sequence).

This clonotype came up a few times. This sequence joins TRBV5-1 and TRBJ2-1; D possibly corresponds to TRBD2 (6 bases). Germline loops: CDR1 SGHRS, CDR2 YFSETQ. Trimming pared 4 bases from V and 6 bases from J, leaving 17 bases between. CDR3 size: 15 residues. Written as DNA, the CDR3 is TGCGCCAGCAGCCCGACGGACTACCGCGGCAATGAGCAGTTCTTC. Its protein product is CASSPTDYRGNEQFF. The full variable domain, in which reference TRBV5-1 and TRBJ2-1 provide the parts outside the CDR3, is KAGVTQTPRYLIKTRGQQVTLSCSPISGHRSVSWYQQTPGQGLQFLFEYFSETQRNKGNFPGRFSGRQFSNSRSEMNVSTLELGDSALYLCASSPTDYRGNEQFFGPGTRLTVL.

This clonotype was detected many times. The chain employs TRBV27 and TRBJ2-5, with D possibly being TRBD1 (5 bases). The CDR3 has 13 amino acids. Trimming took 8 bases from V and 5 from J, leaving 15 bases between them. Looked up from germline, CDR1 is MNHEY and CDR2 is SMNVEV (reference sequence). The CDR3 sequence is CASRIGDEETQYF. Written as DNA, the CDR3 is TGTGCCAGCCGAATAGGGGATGAGGAGACCCAGTACTTC.

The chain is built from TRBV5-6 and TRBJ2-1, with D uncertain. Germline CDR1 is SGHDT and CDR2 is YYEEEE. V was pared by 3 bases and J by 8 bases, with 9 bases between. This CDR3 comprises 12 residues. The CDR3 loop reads CASSWEKYEQFF. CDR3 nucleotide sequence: TGTGCCAGCAGCTGGGAAAAATATGAGCAGTTCTTC.

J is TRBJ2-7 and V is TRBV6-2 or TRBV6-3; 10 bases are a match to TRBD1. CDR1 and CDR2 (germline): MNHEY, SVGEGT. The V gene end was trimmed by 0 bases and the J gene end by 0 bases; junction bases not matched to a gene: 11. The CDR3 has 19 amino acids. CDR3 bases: TGTGCCAGCAGTTACTCGAACGAGTGGGGGACAGGGGTCTCCTACGAGCAGTACTTC. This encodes CASSYSNEWGTGVSYEQYF.

CDR3 sequence: CASRLQGFGEKLFF. CDR3 coding DNA: TGTGCCAGCAGGCTTCAGGGTTTTGGTGAAAAACTGTTTTTT. This sequence joins TRBV27 and TRBJ1-4; D might be TRBD1 (5 bases). Trimming left V 6 bases short and J 7 bases short, with 15 bases between. Germline lookup yields CDR1 MNHEY and CDR2 SMNVEV (reference sequence). The CDR3 contains 14 residues. The full variable domain, its missing parts supplied by reference TRBV27 and TRBJ1-4, is EAQVTQNPRYLITVTGKKLTVTCSQNMNHEYMSWYRQDPGLGLRQIYYSMNVEVTDKGDVPEGYKVSRKEKRNFPLILESPSPNQTSLYFCASRLQGFGEKLFFGSGTQLSVL.

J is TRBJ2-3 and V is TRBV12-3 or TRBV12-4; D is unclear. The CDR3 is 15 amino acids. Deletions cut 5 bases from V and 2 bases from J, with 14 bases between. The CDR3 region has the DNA TGTGCCAGCAGTAAGACCTCCACCTACACAGATACGCAGTATTTT. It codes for CASSKTSTYTDTQYF.

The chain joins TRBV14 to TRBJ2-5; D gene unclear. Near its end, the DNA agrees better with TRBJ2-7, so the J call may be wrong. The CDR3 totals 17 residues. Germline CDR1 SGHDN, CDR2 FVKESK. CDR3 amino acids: CASSQDGGRLPSYEQYF. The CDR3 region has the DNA TGTGCCAGCAGCCAAGATGGTGGTAGACTTCCCTCCTACGAGCAGTACTTC.

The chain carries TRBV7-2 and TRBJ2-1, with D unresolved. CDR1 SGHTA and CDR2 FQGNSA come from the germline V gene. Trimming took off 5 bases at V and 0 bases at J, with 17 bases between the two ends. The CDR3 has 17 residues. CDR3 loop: CASSEPDATFSYNEQFF. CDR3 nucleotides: TGTGCCAGCAGCGAACCCGATGCGACATTCTCCTACAATGAGCAGTTCTTC.

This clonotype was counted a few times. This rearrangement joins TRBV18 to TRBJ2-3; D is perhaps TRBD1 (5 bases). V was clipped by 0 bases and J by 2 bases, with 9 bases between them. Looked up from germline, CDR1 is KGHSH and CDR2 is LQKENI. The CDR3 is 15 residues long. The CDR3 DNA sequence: TGTGCCAGCTCACCACCGGCAGGGTACACAGATACGCAGTATTTT. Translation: CASSPPAGYTDTQYF.

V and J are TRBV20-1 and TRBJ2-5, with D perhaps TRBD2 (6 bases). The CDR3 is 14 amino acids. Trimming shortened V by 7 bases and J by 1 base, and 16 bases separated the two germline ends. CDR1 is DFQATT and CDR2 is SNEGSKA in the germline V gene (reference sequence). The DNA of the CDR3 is TGCAGTGGGAAATCGCGGGGAGGCCAAGAGACCCAGTACTTC. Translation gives CSGKSRGGQETQYF.

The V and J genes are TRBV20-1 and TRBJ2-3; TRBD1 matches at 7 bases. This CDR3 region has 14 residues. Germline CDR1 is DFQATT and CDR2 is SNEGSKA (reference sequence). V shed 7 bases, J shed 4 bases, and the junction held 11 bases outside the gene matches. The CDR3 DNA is TGCAGTGTCCGCAGCGAGGGGGCTGCAGATACGCAGTATTTT. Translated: CSVRSEGAADTQYF.

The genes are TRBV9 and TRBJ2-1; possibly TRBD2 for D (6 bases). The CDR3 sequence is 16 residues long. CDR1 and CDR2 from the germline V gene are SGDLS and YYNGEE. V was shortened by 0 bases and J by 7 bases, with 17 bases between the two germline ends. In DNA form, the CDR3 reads TGTGCCAGCAGCGTAGATTGGCAGGGAGGTCAAAATGAGCAGTTCTTC. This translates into CASSVDWQGGQNEQFF. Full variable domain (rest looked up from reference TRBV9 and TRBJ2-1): DSGVTQTPKHLITATGQRVTLRCSPRSGDLSVYWYQQSLDQGLQFLIQYYNGEERAKGNILERFSAQQFPDLHSELNLSSLELGDSALYFCASSVDWQGGQNEQFFGPGTRLTVL.

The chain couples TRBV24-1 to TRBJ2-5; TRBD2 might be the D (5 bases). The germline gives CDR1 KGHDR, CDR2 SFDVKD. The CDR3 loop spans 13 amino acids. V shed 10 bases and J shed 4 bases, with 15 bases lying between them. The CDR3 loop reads CATATDWRETQYF. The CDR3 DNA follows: TGTGCCACGGCAACGGACTGGAGAGAGACCCAGTACTTC.

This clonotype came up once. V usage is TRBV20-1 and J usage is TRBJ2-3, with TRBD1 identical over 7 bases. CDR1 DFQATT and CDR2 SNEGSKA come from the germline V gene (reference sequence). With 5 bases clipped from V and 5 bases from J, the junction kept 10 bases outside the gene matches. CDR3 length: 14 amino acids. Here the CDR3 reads CSASRTGFGDTQYF. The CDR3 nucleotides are TGCAGTGCTTCGAGGACAGGCTTCGGAGATACGCAGTATTTT.

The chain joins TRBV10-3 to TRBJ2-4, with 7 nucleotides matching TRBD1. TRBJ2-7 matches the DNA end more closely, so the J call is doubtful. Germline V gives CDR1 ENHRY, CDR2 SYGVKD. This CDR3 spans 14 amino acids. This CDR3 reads CAIRSGTEVYEQYF. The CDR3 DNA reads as TGTGCCATCAGATCCGGGACAGAAGTCTACGAGCAGTACTTC.

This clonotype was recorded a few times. For the CDR3, the DNA is TGTGCCAGCAGCCAAGTTGGGGTAGCGAGAGATACGCAGTATTTT. It translates to CASSQVGVARDTQYF. This chain links TRBV14 with TRBJ2-3; tentative D call: TRBD2 (5 bases). CDR1 and CDR2 (germline): SGHDN, FVKESK. This CDR3 region has 15 residues. Trimming took off 1 base at V and 5 bases at J, with 13 bases between the two ends.